This T cell receptor (beta chain) was sequenced in a study of T cells in Graves' hyperthyroidism and ophthalmopathy. Study-wide findings and caveats: Median prediction lead before ophthalmopathy onset was around 6.9 months with the model. Clonotypes that were expanded in thyroid above 0.001 mostly appeared in blood too.

As concerns this clonotype: Its antigen is unidentified.

Amplification yielded TCR beta CDR3 regions, with RNA transcripts as the source. RT-PCR in the first round (using the HTBI primer set) targeted the TCR CDR3. TCRdb re-called the multiplex PCR reads through MiXCR, storing one row per CDR3 protein. The sample contains about 210,000 distinct CDR3 sequences, about 15% of which appear only once. Graves' hyperthyroidism is called stable when ophthalmopathy does not progress within 18 months. Diagnosing involved the use of clinical symptoms, serum thyroxine and TRAb, thyroid ultrasound and orbital computed tomography. Germline lookup yields CDR1 MNHEY and CDR2 SVGAGI. The CDR3 runs 16 residues. V dropped 0 bases and J dropped 0 bases, with 10 bases sitting between them.

The sequence came from a man in his forties or fifties with Graves' hyperthyroidism. Source material: blood. The rearrangement uses TRBV6-5 and TRBJ2-3, with D perhaps matching TRBD2 (5 bases). The CDR3 DNA follows: TGTGCCAGCAGTTACTCTCGGCTAGCTAGCACAGATACGCAGTATTTT. It translates to CASSYSRLASTDTQYF.